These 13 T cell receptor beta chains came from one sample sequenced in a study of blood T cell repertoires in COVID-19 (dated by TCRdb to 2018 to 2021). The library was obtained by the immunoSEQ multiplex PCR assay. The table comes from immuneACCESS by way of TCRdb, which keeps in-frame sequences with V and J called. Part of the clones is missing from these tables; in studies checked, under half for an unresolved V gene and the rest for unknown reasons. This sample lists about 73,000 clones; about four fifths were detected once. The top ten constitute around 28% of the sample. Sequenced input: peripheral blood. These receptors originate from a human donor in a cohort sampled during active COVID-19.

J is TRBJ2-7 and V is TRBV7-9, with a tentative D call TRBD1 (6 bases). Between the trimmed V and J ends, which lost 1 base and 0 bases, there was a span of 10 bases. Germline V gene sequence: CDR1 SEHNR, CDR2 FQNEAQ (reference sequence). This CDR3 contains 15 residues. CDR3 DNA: TGTGCCAGCAGCTTAGGGCAGGGGCTCTCCTACGAGCAGTACTTC. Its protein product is CASSLGQGLSYEQYF.

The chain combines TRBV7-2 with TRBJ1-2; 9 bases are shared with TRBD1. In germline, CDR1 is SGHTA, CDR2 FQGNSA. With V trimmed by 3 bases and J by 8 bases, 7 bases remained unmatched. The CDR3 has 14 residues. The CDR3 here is CASSLGGTGTGYTF. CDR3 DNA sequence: TGTGCCAGCAGCTTGGGAGGGACAGGGACGGGCTACACCTTC.

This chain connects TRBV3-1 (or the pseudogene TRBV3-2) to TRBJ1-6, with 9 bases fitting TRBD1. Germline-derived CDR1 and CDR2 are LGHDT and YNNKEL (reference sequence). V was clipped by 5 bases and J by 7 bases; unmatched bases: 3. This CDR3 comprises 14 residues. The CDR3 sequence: CASSFDRGNSPLHF. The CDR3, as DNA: TGTGCCAGCAGCTTCGACAGGGGGAATTCACCCCTCCACTTT.

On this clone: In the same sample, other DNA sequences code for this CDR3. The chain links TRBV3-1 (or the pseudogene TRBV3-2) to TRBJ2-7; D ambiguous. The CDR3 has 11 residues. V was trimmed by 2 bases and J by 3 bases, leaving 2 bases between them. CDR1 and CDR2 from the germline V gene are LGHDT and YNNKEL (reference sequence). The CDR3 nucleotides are TGTGCCAGCAGCCAACGCTACGAGCAGTACTTC. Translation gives CASSQRYEQYF.

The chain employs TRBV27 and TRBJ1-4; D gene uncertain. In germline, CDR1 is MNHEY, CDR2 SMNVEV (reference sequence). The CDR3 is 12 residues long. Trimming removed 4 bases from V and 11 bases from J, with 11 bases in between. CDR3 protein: CASSSGMGKLFF. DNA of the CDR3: TGTGCCAGCAGTTCGGGAATGGGGAAACTGTTTTTT.

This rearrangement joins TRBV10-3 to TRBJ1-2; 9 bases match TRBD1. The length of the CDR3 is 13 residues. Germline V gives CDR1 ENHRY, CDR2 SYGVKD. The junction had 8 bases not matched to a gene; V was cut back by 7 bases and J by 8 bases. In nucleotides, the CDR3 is TGTGCCATCACGGGACAGGGAACTCGAGGCTACACCTTC. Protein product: CAITGQGTRGYTF.

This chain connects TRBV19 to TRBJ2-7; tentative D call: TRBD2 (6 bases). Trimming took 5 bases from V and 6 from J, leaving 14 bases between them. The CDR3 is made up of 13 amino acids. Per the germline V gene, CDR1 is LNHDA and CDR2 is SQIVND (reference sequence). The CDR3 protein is CASSSGLALEQYF. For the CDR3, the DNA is TGTGCCAGTAGTTCGGGACTGGCCCTCGAGCAGTACTTC.

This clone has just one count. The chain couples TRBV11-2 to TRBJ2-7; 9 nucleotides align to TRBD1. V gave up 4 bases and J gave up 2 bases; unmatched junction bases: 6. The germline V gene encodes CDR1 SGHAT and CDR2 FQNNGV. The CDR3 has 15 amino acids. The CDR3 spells CASSSRGTGPYEQYF. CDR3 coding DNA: TGTGCCAGCAGCTCCCGGGGGACAGGGCCCTACGAGCAGTACTTC. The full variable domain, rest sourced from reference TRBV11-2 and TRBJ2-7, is EAGVAQSPRYKIIEKRQSVAFWCNPISGHATLYWYQQILGQGPKLLIQFQNNGVVDDSQLPKDRFSAERLKGVDSTLKIQPAKLEDSAVYLCASSSRGTGPYEQYFGPGTRLTVT.

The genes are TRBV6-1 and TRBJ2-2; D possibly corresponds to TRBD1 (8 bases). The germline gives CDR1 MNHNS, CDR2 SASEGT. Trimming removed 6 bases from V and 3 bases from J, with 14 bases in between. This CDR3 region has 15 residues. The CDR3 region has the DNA TGTGCCAGCAGAGACAGGGGAGGGGACACCGGGGAGCTGTTTTTT. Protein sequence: CASRDRGGDTGELFF.

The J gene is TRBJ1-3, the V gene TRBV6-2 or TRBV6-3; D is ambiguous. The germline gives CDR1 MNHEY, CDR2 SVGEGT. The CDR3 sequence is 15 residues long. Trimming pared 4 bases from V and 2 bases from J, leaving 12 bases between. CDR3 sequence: CASSWRAMPGNTIYF. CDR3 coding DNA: TGTGCCAGCAGTTGGAGGGCGATGCCTGGAAACACCATATATTTT.

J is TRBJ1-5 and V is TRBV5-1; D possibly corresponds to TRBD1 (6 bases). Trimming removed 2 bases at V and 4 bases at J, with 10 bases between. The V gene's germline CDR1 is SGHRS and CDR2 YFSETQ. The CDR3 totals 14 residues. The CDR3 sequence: CASSLSGDNQPQHF. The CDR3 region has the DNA TGCGCCAGCAGCTTATCAGGGGATAATCAGCCCCAGCATTTT. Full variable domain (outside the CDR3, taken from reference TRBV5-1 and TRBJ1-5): KAGVTQTPRYLIKTRGQQVTLSCSPISGHRSVSWYQQTPGQGLQFLFEYFSETQRNKGNFPGRFSGRQFSNSRSEMNVSTLELGDSALYLCASSLSGDNQPQHFGDGTRLSIL.

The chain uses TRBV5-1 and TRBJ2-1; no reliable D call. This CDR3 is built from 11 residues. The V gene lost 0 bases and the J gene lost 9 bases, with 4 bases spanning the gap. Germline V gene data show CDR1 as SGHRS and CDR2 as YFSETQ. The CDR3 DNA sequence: TGCGCCAGCAGCTTGGCCGTTGAGCAGTTCTTC. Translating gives CASSLAVEQFF.

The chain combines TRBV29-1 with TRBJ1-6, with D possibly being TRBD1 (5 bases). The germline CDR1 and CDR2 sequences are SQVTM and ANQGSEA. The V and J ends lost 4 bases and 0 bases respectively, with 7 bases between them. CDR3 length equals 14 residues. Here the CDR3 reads CSVADSSYNSPLHF. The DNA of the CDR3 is TGCAGCGTTGCTGACAGCTCCTATAATTCACCCCTCCACTTT.